A selection of T cell receptor beta chains follows, all from one sample in a study of regulatory T cells in long-lasting Graves disease. TCRdb reanalysed the multiplex PCR reads using MiXCR and keeps one entry per CDR3 protein. The sample shows 400,000 to 500,000 distinct CDR3 sequences, around 15% of them seen only once. In addition, the sample was reused for a study of T cells in Graves' hyperthyroidism and ophthalmopathy.

The sequencing here drew on peripheral blood mononuclear cells (PBMCs), taken at new diagnosis, from a patient treated with antithyroid drugs. These TCRs come from a woman aged 45-65 years with Graves disease. Each CDR3 is given with its conserved first and last residue. D genes are given only for firm matches. Size values are once, few and many counts, or a class for expanded clones, and some rows have none.

clone size	D gene	V gene	J gene	CDR3 protein	CDR3 DNA
NA	NA	TRBV3-1	TRBJ1-5	CASSQGQPNQPQHF	TGTGCCAGCAGCCAAGGACAGCCTAATCAGCCCCAGCATTTT
NA	NA	TRBV29-1	TRBJ2-7	CSVRSDSYEQYF	TGCAGCGTTCGAAGCGACTCCTACGAGCAGTACTTC
NA	NA	TRBV29-1	TRBJ2-7	CSVNQGRWDEQYF	TGCAGCGTTAATCAGGGAAGGTGGGACGAGCAGTACTTC
few	TRBD2	TRBV9	TRBJ2-1	CASSFLSGTSGSGEQFF	TGTGCCAGCAGCTTCTTATCCGGGACTAGCGGGAGTGGGGAGCAGTTCTTC
NA	NA	TRBV24-1	TRBJ2-2	CATSDPGIPTGELFF	TGTGCCACCAGTGACCCCGGGATCCCTACCGGGGAGCTGTTTTTT
NA	NA	TRBV7-6	TRBJ1-6	CASSLEGGGLYALLF	TGTGCCAGCAGCTTAGAGGGGGGGGGGCTTTACGCCCTCCTCTTT
NA	NA	TRBV7-2	TRBJ2-2	CASSADEFGLRRNTGELFF	TGTGCCAGCAGCGCCGACGAGTTCGGACTCAGGAGAAACACCGGGGAGCTGTTTTTT
many	TRBD2	TRBV5-1	TRBJ2-3	CASSRDAGDTDTQYF	TGCGCCAGCAGCCGCGACGCGGGAGACACAGATACGCAGTATTTT
few	TRBD2	TRBV12-3/TRBV12-4	TRBJ2-1	CASSLRTSGENEQFF	TGTGCCAGCAGTTTAAGGACTAGCGGGGAGAATGAGCAGTTCTTC
NA	NA	TRBV6-2/TRBV6-3	TRBJ1-3	CASSYSGGVTEDNSGNTIYF	TGTGCCAGCAGTTACTCTGGGGGGGTAACAGAGGACAACTCTGGAAACACCATATATTTT
many	TRBD1	TRBV10-2	TRBJ1-2	CASSERQGYNYGYTF	TGCGCCAGCAGTGAGAGACAGGGGTATAACTATGGCTACACCTTC
NA	NA	TRBV19	TRBJ2-5	CASSQPGLQETQYF	TGTGCCAGTAGTCAGCCGGGACTCCAAGAGACCCAGTACTTC
many	TRBD1	TRBV11-2	TRBJ2-1	CASSQDRGNEQFF	TGTGCCAGCAGCCAAGACAGGGGAAATGAGCAGTTCTTC
many	TRBD2	TRBV2	TRBJ2-7	CASSERYSPGLAGTYEQYF	TGTGCCAGCAGTGAAAGGTACAGCCCAGGACTAGCGGGTACCTACGAGCAGTACTTC
NA	TRBD2	TRBV7-3	TRBJ2-1	CASSSVAGAYNEQFF	TGTGCCAGCAGCTCCGTAGCGGGAGCCTACAATGAGCAGTTCTTC
many	NA	TRBV2	TRBJ2-6	CASSRRASGANVLTF	TGTGCCAGCAGTAGACGGGCCTCTGGGGCCAACGTCCTGACTTTC
few	TRBD1	TRBV12-5	TRBJ2-5	CASDSGQGGETQYF	TGTGCTAGTGACAGCGGACAGGGTGGAGAGACCCAGTACTTC
many	NA	TRBV12-5	TRBJ1-5	CASGLWGSNQPQHF	TGTGCTAGTGGTTTGTGGGGGAGCAATCAGCCCCAGCATTTT
NA	NA	TRBV6-9	TRBJ1-1	CASSYGTGWRAEASF	TGTGCCAGCAGTTACGGGACGGGATGGAGGGCTGAAGCTTCCTTT
few	NA	TRBV18	TRBJ1-2	CASSSYTEDYGYTF	TGTGCCAGCTCATCGTACACGGAAGATTATGGCTACACCTTC
NA	TRBD1	TRBV15	TRBJ1-6	CATSTPDRGNSPLHF	TGTGCCACCAGCACCCCGGACAGGGGTAATTCACCCCTCCACTTT
NA	NA	TRBV5-1	TRBJ2-5	CASSLPRERETQYF	TGCGCCAGCAGCTTGCCGCGGGAACGAGAGACCCAGTACTTC
NA	NA	TRBV7-9	TRBJ1-2	CASGLGGRSDYGYTF	TGTGCCAGCGGTTTAGGAGGCCGCTCTGACTATGGCTACACCTTC
NA	TRBD2	TRBV5-4	TRBJ2-3	CASRDAGLAEGDTQYF	TGTGCCAGCAGAGATGCGGGACTAGCGGAGGGAGATACGCAGTATTTT
NA	NA	TRBV4-1	TRBJ1-5	CASSHPRGTQASNQPQHF	TGCGCCAGCAGCCACCCCCGGGGAACACAAGCTAGCAATCAGCCCCAGCATTTT
many	NA	TRBV18	TRBJ1-1	CASSPPMGVNTEAFF	TGTGCCAGCTCACCACCGATGGGTGTTAACACTGAAGCTTTCTTT
few	NA	TRBV7-2	TRBJ1-2	CASSLAGSKQPLGSIYGYTF	TGTGCCAGCAGCTTAGCAGGGTCCAAACAGCCGTTGGGGAGTATCTATGGCTACACCTTC
NA	NA	TRBV11-2	TRBJ2-3	CASSLGEARMDTQYF	TGTGCCAGCAGCTTGGGAGAAGCGAGGATGGATACGCAGTATTTT
many	TRBD1	TRBV13	TRBJ1-5	CASSFTGGGDQPQHF	TGTGCCAGCAGCTTCACAGGGGGCGGTGATCAGCCCCAGCATTTT
many	NA	TRBV11-2	TRBJ2-1	CASRPAGSSYNEQFF	TGTGCCAGCAGACCGGCGGGTAGCTCCTACAATGAGCAGTTCTTC
few	NA	TRBV6-1	TRBJ2-3	CASTERRGRADTQYF	TGTGCCAGCACCGAAAGGAGGGGGAGGGCCGATACGCAGTATTTT
many	TRBD1	TRBV6-2/TRBV6-3	TRBJ2-7	CASSYLRQGHEQYF	TGTGCCAGCAGTTACCTCCGACAGGGCCACGAGCAGTACTTC
NA	TRBD1	TRBV3-1	TRBJ2-5	CASSQVGTVGKTQYF	TGTGCCAGCAGCCAAGTTGGGACAGTGGGGAAGACCCAGTACTTC
many	TRBD2	TRBV6-9	TRBJ2-7	CASSYKRGSGTRGGLYEQYF	TGTGCCAGCAGTTACAAGAGGGGTAGCGGGACCCGGGGAGGATTGTACGAGCAGTACTTC
NA	NA	TRBV7-2	TRBJ2-7	CASSLATGAPYEQYF	TGTGCCAGCAGCTTAGCGACAGGTGCTCCCTACGAGCAGTACTTC
many	NA	TRBV18	TRBJ1-5	CASSPRTENQPQHF	TGTGCCAGCTCACCACGAACAGAGAATCAGCCCCAGCATTTT
NA	NA	TRBV27	TRBJ2-3	CASSRDQAVSTQYF	TGTGCCAGCAGTCGGGACCAAGCGGTCTCCACCCAGTATTTT